This record looks at one TCR beta chain sequence and its context. Its target is unknown. The repertoire was sequenced with immunoSEQ multiplex PCR; TCRdb's copy has only in-frame clones and lacks some. The sample contains under 30,000 clones, about three quarters of which appear only once. This entry is derived from a study of CD4 T cells in relation to SARS-CoV-2 and coronaviruses. Whole-study results and caveats: Crossreactive clones expanded significantly less to SARS-CoV-2 than monoreactive clones.

Germline V CDR1 and CDR2: KGHSH, LQKENI. This CDR3 spans 13 amino acids. The germline V and J ends were trimmed by 6 bases and 1 base, with 9 bases remaining between them. Before the COVID-19 pandemic, during about 2011-2019, CD4+ T cells were taken from unexposed donors. The cells were cultured for about 10 days before CD4+ T cells were isolated. Each well had around 2.2 million PBMCs in about 5% human AB serum with IL-2. Cultures received half-medium IL-2 refreshes on days 3 and 7. V is TRBV18 and J is TRBJ1-1; D ambiguous. This TCR derives from a human donor in good health. Sequencing was performed on CD4+ T cells from PBMCs, cultured in vitro. The CDR3 region has the DNA TGTGCCAGCTCTCCCACAGAGAACACTGAAGCTTTCTTT. Its protein is CASSPTENTEAFF.